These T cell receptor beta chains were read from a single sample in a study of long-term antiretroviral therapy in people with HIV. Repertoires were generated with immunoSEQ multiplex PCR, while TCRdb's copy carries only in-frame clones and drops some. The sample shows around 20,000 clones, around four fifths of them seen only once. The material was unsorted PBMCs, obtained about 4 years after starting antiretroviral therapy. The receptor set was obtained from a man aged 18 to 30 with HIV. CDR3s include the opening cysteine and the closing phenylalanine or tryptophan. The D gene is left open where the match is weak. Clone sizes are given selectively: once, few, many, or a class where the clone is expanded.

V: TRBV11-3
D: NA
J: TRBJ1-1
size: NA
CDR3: CASSLGINTEAFF
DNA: TGTGCCAGCAGCTTAGGTATAAACACTGAAGCTTTCTTT

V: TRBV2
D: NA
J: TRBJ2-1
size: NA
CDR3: CASSEYQYNEQFF
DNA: TGTGCCAGCAGTGAATACCAGTACAATGAGCAGTTCTTC

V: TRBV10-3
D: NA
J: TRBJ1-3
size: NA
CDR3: CAISANRAGGAAYTIYF
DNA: TGTGCCATCAGTGCCAACAGGGCGGGAGGGGCTGCGTACACCATATATTTT

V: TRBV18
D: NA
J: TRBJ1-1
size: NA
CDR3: CASSPTQPGDTEAFF
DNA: TGTGCCAGCTCACCTACCCAGCCTGGGGACACTGAAGCTTTCTTT

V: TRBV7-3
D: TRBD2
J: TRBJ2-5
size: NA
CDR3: CASSSTSGGGTQYF
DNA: TGTGCCAGCAGTTCTACTAGCGGGGGTGGGACCCAGTACTTC

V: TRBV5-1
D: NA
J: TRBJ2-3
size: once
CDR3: CASSGVGDTQYF
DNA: TGCGCCAGCAGCGGGGTGGGAGATACGCAGTATTTT

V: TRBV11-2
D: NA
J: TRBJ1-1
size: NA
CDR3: CASTWGGSNTEAFF
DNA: TGTGCCAGCACCTGGGGGGGGTCAAACACTGAAGCTTTCTTT

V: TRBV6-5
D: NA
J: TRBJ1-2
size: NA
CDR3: CASSYMGLYDYTF
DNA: TGTGCCAGCAGTTACATGGGGCTCTATGACTACACCTTC

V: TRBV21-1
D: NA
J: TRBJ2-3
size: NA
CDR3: CASRKVSGTVATDTQYF
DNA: TGTGCCAGCAGAAAAGTGTCGGGAACTGTTGCTACAGATACGCAGTATTTT

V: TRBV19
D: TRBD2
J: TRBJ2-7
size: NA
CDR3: CASSIMGSGAYEQYF
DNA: TGTGCCAGTAGTATCATGGGCAGCGGGGCCTACGAGCAGTACTTC

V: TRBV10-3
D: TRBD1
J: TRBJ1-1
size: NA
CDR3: CAISKQGMNTEAFF
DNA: TGTGCCATCAGCAAACAGGGGATGAACACTGAAGCTTTCTTT

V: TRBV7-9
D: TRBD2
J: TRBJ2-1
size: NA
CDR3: CASAYSGGALDEQFF
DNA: TGTGCCAGCGCCTATAGCGGGGGGGCCCTCGATGAGCAGTTCTTC

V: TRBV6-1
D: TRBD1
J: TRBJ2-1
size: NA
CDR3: CASSPQGPTYNEQFF
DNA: TGTGCCAGCAGCCCACAGGGGCCGACCTACAATGAGCAGTTCTTC

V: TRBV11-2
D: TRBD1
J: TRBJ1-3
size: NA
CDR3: CASSQTGSGNTIYF
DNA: TGTGCCAGCAGCCAGACAGGGTCTGGAAACACCATATATTTT

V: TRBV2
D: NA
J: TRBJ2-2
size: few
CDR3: CASSASFGELFF
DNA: TGTGCCAGCAGTGCTAGTTTCGGGGAGCTGTTTTTT

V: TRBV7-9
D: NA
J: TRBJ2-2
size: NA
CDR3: CASSLMDGELFF
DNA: TGTGCCAGCAGCTTAATGGACGGGGAGCTGTTTTTT

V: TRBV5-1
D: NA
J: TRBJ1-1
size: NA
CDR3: CASRVKTGEAFF
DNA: TGCGCCAGCAGGGTCAAGACTGGTGAAGCTTTCTTT

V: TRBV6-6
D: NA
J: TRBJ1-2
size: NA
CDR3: CASSPEPAGYTF
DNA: TGTGCCAGCAGTCCTGAACCCGCTGGCTACACCTTC

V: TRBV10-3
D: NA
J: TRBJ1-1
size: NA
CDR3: CAISEGVGGRATEAFF
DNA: TGTGCCATCAGTGAGGGGGTCGGCGGCAGGGCCACTGAAGCTTTCTTT

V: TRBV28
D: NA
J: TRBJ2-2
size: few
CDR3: CASGGRGTGELFF
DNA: TGTGCCAGCGGGGGGCGAGGGACCGGGGAGCTGTTTTTT

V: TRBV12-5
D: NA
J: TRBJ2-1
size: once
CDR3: CASGSYNEQFF
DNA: TGTGCTAGTGGTTCTTACAATGAGCAGTTCTTC

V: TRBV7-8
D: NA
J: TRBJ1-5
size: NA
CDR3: CASSLGQVNQPQHF
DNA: TGTGCCAGCAGCTTAGGACAGGTCAATCAGCCCCAGCATTTT

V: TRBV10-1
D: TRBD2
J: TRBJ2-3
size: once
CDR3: CATRAGSSDTQYF
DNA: TGCGCCACCAGAGCGGGATCCTCAGATACGCAGTATTTT

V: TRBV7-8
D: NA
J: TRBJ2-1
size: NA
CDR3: CASVLGMKEEQFF
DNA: TGTGCCAGCGTCCTCGGGATGAAGGAGGAGCAGTTCTTC

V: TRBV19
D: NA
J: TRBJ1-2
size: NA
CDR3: CASSIQTGAVYGYTF
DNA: TGTGCCAGTAGTATCCAGACAGGTGCGGTCTATGGCTACACCTTC

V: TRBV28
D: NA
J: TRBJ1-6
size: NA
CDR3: CASSYEGKSPLHF
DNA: TGTGCCAGCAGTTACGAGGGGAAATCACCCCTCCACTTT

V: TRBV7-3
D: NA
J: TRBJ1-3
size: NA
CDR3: CASSTHSYWDAGNTIYF
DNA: TGTGCCAGCAGCACTCACAGTTACTGGGATGCAGGAAACACCATATATTTT

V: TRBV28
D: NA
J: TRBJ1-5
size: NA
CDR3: CASSLTGWGLSNQPQHF
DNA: TGTGCCAGCAGTCTCACGGGGTGGGGATTAAGCAATCAGCCCCAGCATTTT

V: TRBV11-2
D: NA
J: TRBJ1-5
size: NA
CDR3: CASSLDQGARPQHF
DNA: TGTGCCAGCAGCTTAGACCAGGGTGCGAGGCCCCAGCATTTT

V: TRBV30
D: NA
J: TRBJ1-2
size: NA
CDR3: CAWRGKTVNYGYTF
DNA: TGTGCCTGGAGGGGAAAGACGGTCAACTATGGCTACACCTTC

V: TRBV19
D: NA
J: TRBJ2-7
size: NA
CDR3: CASSIQPLRGEQYF
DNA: TGTGCCAGTAGTATCCAACCCCTTAGGGGCGAGCAGTACTTC